Listed here are 24 T cell receptor beta chains from one sample, sequenced in a study of T cell changes during pregnancy in multiple sclerosis. Some clones are missing from TCRdb's copy, which holds only in-frame ones; the method was immunoSEQ multiplex PCR. The repertoire holds 40,000 or so clones, with under 95% as singletons. The starting material was CD4+ T cells from peripheral blood mononuclear cells, obtained in the third trimester of pregnancy. The receptors were gathered from a female donor in good health, enrolled as a control in a pregnancy study.

The CDR3 loop is CASSFADPFRPRGGVDTEAFF. CDR3 nucleotide sequence: TGTGCCAGCAGTTTTGCCGATCCGTTCAGGCCCAGGGGTGGGGTAGACACTGAAGCTTTCTTT. V gene TRBV28 combines with J gene TRBJ1-1, with D perhaps TRBD1 (6 bases). CDR1 MDHEN and CDR2 SYDVKM come from the germline V gene. The CDR3 runs 21 residues. The ends were cut back, 3 bases at V and 3 bases at J, with 32 bases in the middle.

V gene TRBV30 combines with J gene TRBJ1-2; TRBD1 aligns across 7 bases. This CDR3 is built from 12 residues. CDR1 and CDR2 (germline): GTSNPN, SVGIG (reference sequence). J was trimmed by 4 bases and V by 8 bases; bases with no gene match: 7. The CDR3 sequence is CAQQGRVYGYTF. CDR3 coding DNA: TGTGCCCAACAGGGGCGGGTCTATGGCTACACCTTC.

The chain employs TRBV6-1 and TRBJ1-2; D is unresolved. V was trimmed by 4 bases and J by 8 bases, leaving 11 bases between them. The CDR3 has 12 amino acids. Looked up from germline, CDR1 is MNHNS and CDR2 is SASEGT. This CDR3 reads CASSGGGWGYTF. As DNA, the CDR3 is TGTGCCAGCAGTGGAGGCGGTTGGGGCTACACCTTC.

V gene TRBV6-5 combines with J gene TRBJ2-7, with 9 positions matching TRBD2. CDR1 is MNHEY and CDR2 is SVGAGI in the germline V gene. V was pared by 10 bases and J by 0 bases, with 7 bases of the junction left unmatched. CDR3 length equals 14 residues. CDR3 nucleotides: TGTGCCACCTATAGCGGGAGCATCTCCTACGAGCAGTACTTC. This sequence encodes CATYSGSISYEQYF.

J is TRBJ1-5 and V is TRBV6-6; a weak D match, TRBD1 (6 bases). The V gene lost 5 bases and the J gene lost 3 bases, with 11 bases spanning the gap. CDR1 MNHNY and CDR2 SVGAGI come from the germline V gene (reference sequence). This CDR3 spans 14 amino acids. The CDR3 DNA sequence: TGTGCCAGCAGTAAACAGGGCCTCAATCAGCCCCAGCATTTT. It codes for CASSKQGLNQPQHF.

In DNA form, the CDR3 reads TGTGCCACCGAATTCCCAGGGACCGGGGAGCTGTTTTTT. This codes for CATEFPGTGELFF. V and J are TRBV28 and TRBJ2-2; a weak D match, TRBD1 (5 bases). Germline CDR1 is MDHEN and CDR2 is SYDVKM. The V end lost 10 bases, the J end lost 5 bases, and 14 bases lay between the germline ends. The CDR3 totals 13 residues.

The chain joins TRBV4-1 to TRBJ2-3; 14 bases fit TRBD2. The CDR3 has 17 amino acids. V lost 1 base to trimming and J lost 6 bases; unmatched junction nucleotides: 6. Germline loops: CDR1 MGHRA, CDR2 YSYEKL. The CDR3 sequence is CASSQGLAGGPSDTQYF. The CDR3 nucleotides are TGCGCCAGCAGCCAAGGACTAGCGGGAGGGCCTTCGGATACGCAGTATTTT.

V usage is TRBV7-2 and J usage is TRBJ2-3; the D is unclear. V was clipped by 2 bases and J by 5 bases, with 8 bases between them. Germline CDR1 is SGHTA and CDR2 is FQGNSA. The CDR3 spans 13 residues. CDR3 in amino acids: CASSLWLLDTQYF. In DNA form, the CDR3 reads TGTGCCAGCAGCTTATGGCTTCTAGATACGCAGTATTTT.

The V gene is TRBV7-9, the J gene TRBJ1-5, with 11 nucleotides matching TRBD1. The length of the CDR3 is 16 residues. Trimming at V came to 4 bases and at J to 0 bases, leaving 2 bases not matched to a gene. Germline V lookup: CDR1 SEHNR, CDR2 FQNEAQ (reference sequence). In DNA, the CDR3 is TGTGCCAGCAGCTCGGGACAGGGGGATAGCAATCAGCCCCAGCATTTT. Amino acid sequence: CASSSGQGDSNQPQHF.

The V and J genes are TRBV12-5 and TRBJ2-7; a weak D match, TRBD2 (5 bases). The CDR3 runs to 15 residues. Germline V gives CDR1 LGHNT, CDR2 FRNRAP. The V and J ends lost 3 bases and 2 bases respectively, with 14 bases between them. In nucleotides, the CDR3 is TGTGCTAGTGGTTTAGGCAGGCCCGGGGCCTACGAGCAGTACTTC. Its translation: CASGLGRPGAYEQYF.

The chain has TRBV14 and TRBJ2-2, with TRBD2 identical over 12 bases. The CDR3 extends over 17 amino acids. Looked up from germline, CDR1 is SGHDN and CDR2 is FVKESK. The J segment lost 2 bases and the V segment lost 3 bases, leaving 4 bases of the junction unmatched. CDR3 bases: TGTGCCAGCAGCCATTTGGGACTAGCGGGTAACACCGGGGAGCTGTTTTTT. This sequence encodes CASSHLGLAGNTGELFF.

The rearrangement links TRBV5-1 to TRBJ2-1; TRBD2 agrees at 9 bases. The CDR3 covers 18 residues. CDR1 SGHRS and CDR2 YFSETQ come from the germline V gene. The ends lost 0 bases at V and 5 bases at J; junction bases unmatched: 12. Written as DNA, the CDR3 is TGCGCCAGCAGCTTGGGTCGGCGGGAGGGTTGGACAGACAATGAGCAGTTCTTC. It yields the protein CASSLGRREGWTDNEQFF.

The V gene is TRBV7-8, the J gene TRBJ2-5; D perhaps matches TRBD2 (5 bases). Germline CDR1 is SGHVS and CDR2 is FQNEAQ. Deletions cut 5 bases from V and 5 bases from J, with 15 bases between. This CDR3 contains 14 residues. The CDR3 region has the DNA TGTGCCAGCAGCCTTCCCGGGGAGTGGGAGACCCAGTACTTC. The encoded protein is CASSLPGEWETQYF.

V and J are TRBV18 and TRBJ1-5, with D unclear. Per germline, CDR1 KGHSH and CDR2 LQKENI. The CDR3 runs 17 residues. V was shortened by 6 bases and J by 0 bases, with 18 bases between the two germline ends. CDR3 sequence reads: CASSPSRGSDSNQPQHF. The CDR3 DNA follows: TGTGCCAGCTCCCCCTCCAGAGGCTCGGATAGCAATCAGCCCCAGCATTTT.

V is TRBV11-2 and J is TRBJ2-2, with TRBD2 matching 9 bases. CDR3 length: 16 residues. The trim removed 7 bases at V and 7 bases at J, leaving 13 bases unmatched. The germline gives CDR1 SGHAT, CDR2 FQNNGV. The CDR3 nucleotides are TGTGCCAGCATTTATACCGGGACTAGCTTACTCGGGGAGCTGTTTTTT. It is translated as CASIYTGTSLLGELFF.

The chain has TRBV9 and TRBJ2-3, with D perhaps matching TRBD2 (6 bases). Germline V CDR1 and CDR2: SGDLS, YYNGEE. Deletions cut 0 bases from V and 4 bases from J, with 12 bases between. The CDR3 has 15 amino acids. CDR3 sequence: CASSVVEGRADTQYF. DNA of the CDR3: TGTGCCAGCAGCGTAGTGGAGGGAAGGGCAGATACGCAGTATTTT. Filled out from reference TRBV9 and TRBJ2-3, the complete variable domain reads DSGVTQTPKHLITATGQRVTLRCSPRSGDLSVYWYQQSLDQGLQFLIQYYNGEERAKGNILERFSAQQFPDLHSELNLSSLELGDSALYFCASSVVEGRADTQYFGPGTRLTVL.

The V gene is TRBV7-8, the J gene TRBJ2-7, with 9 bases that match TRBD2. The CDR3 extends over 15 amino acids. The germline V gene encodes CDR1 SGHVS and CDR2 FQNEAQ. With V trimmed by 5 bases and J by 4 bases, 9 bases remained unmatched. CDR3 residues: CASSGRAGGLYEQYF. Here the CDR3 DNA reads TGTGCCAGCAGCGGACGAGCGGGGGGACTATACGAGCAGTACTTC.

The chain is built from TRBV7-9 and TRBJ2-2; TRBD2 agrees at 14 bases. CDR1 and CDR2 (germline): SEHNR, FQNEAQ (reference sequence). J lost 7 bases, V lost 4 bases, and 14 bases had no gene match. CDR3 size: 19 residues. CDR3 DNA: TGTGCCAGCAGCTCCAAATTACGACTAGCGGGGGGGAGCGGCGGGGAGCTGTTTTTT. Its protein product is CASSSKLRLAGGSGGELFF.

This chain connects TRBV5-1 to TRBJ1-3; 8 bases map to TRBD1. The CDR3 sequence is 16 residues long. The trim removed 0 bases at V and 4 bases at J, leaving 6 bases unmatched. Germline CDR1 SGHRS, CDR2 YFSETQ. The CDR3: CASSLDGTGDGNTIYF. The DNA for the CDR3 is TGCGCCAGCAGCTTGGACGGGACAGGCGACGGAAACACCATATATTTT.

The CDR3 DNA sequence: TGTGCCAGCAGGCCGGGACTACAGGACCCCCTCTCGTACTTC. Protein sequence: CASRPGLQDPLSYF. This rearrangement joins TRBV6-1 to TRBJ2-4; 7 bases fit TRBD2. The CDR3 runs 14 residues. Trimming cost V 6 bases and J 15 bases; bases outside gene matches: 17. Germline V gives CDR1 MNHNS, CDR2 SASEGT.

The CDR3 DNA follows: TGCGCCAGCAGCCCCGGTAGCGGGATCGGCACCGGGGAGCTGTTTTTT. Its translation is CASSPGSGIGTGELFF. The V call is TRBV5-1, the J call TRBJ2-2, with 8 nucleotides matching TRBD2. V trimming: 4 bases; J trimming: 4 bases; junction bases outside the gene matches: 9. There are 16 residues in the CDR3. The germline CDR1 and CDR2 sequences are SGHRS and YFSETQ.

The CDR3 bases are TGTGCCAGCAGCTCAAGCGGGGGGGTCTGGGAGACCCAGTACTTC. It specifies CASSSSGGVWETQYF. This rearrangement joins TRBV9 to TRBJ2-5; 10 bases are a match to TRBD2. The CDR3 contains 15 residues. V trimming: 4 bases; J trimming: 5 bases; junction bases outside the gene matches: 8. CDR1 is SGDLS, CDR2 YYNGEE, per germline.

This clone turned up a few times. The genes are TRBV7-9 and TRBJ2-1; 7 positions match TRBD2. The germline gives CDR1 SEHNR, CDR2 FQNEAQ (reference sequence). V was clipped by 5 bases and J by 6 bases; unmatched bases: 7. This CDR3 region has 14 residues. The DNA for the CDR3 is TGTGCCAGCAGCCAACTCACTAGCGCCAATGAGCAGTTCTTC. Amino acid sequence: CASSQLTSANEQFF. The full variable domain, with the rest looked up from reference TRBV7-9 and TRBJ2-1, is DTGVSQNPRHKITKRGQNVTFRCDPISEHNRLYWYRQTLGQGPEFLTYFQNEAQLEKSRLLSDRFSAERPKGSFSTLEIQRTEQGDSAMYLCASSQLTSANEQFFGPGTRLTVL.

This sequence joins TRBV30 and TRBJ1-1; perhaps TRBD1 as D (6 bases). This CDR3 is built from 12 residues. CDR1 and CDR2 from the germline V gene are GTSNPN and SVGIG (reference sequence). Trimming removed 8 bases at V and 1 base at J, with 11 bases between. This CDR3 reads CAVDSSNTEAFF. The CDR3 region has the DNA TGTGCCGTGGACAGCTCGAACACTGAAGCTTTCTTT.